Below are 29 T cell receptor beta chains sequenced from a single sample in a study of shared clonotypes between healthy human individuals. Clones were read by immunoSEQ multiplex PCR, and TCRdb kept only the in-frame ones, dropping some. The sample has 950,000 to 1,100,000 clones; more than 60% are singletons. The specimen sequenced was memory CD4+ T cells sorted from blood. The sample's subset: CD45RA-negative fraction. The receptors stem from a man younger than 30 in good health.

This chain joins TRBV7-6 and TRBJ1-5; the match to TRBD1 covers 9 bases. Germline V lookup: CDR1 SGHVS, CDR2 FNYEAQ. J gave up 3 bases and V 6 bases, and 12 bases lay outside the gene matches. CDR3 size: 17 residues. CDR3 residues: CASSRGTGIFDNQPQHF. The CDR3 region has the DNA TGTGCCAGCAGTAGGGGGACAGGGATATTCGACAATCAGCCCCAGCATTTT.

DNA for the CDR3: TGTGCCACCAGGAACGGGGGACAGGGAAAGGGTAACTATGGCTACACCTTC. Its protein is CATRNGGQGKGNYGYTF. The chain recombines TRBV15 with TRBJ1-2; 9 nucleotides align to TRBD1. J gave up 1 base and V 6 bases, and 12 bases lay outside the gene matches. The CDR3 contains 17 residues. From germline, CDR1 is LNHNV and CDR2 YYDKDF (reference sequence).

This chain links TRBV27 with TRBJ2-7; D gene uncertain. The CDR3 extends over 14 amino acids. Trimming cost V 1 base and J 3 bases, with 10 bases left between them. CDR1 and CDR2 from the germline V gene are MNHEY and SMNVEV (reference sequence). CDR3 residues: CASSLYPELYEQYF. The CDR3 nucleotides read TGTGCCAGCAGTTTATACCCAGAGCTCTACGAGCAGTACTTC.

The J gene is TRBJ2-5, the V gene TRBV10-2; TRBD2 aligns across 9 bases. Germline V gene lookup returns CDR1 WSHSY and CDR2 SAAADI. The CDR3 runs 17 residues. Trimming removed 0 bases from V and 6 bases from J; junction bases left unmatched: 11. CDR3 nucleotide sequence: TGCGCCAGCAGTGAGTCGATGAGTAGCGGGAGCCAGAAGACCCAGTACTTC. Translating it yields CASSESMSSGSQKTQYF.

This CDR3 reads CASSQDSGGASPLHF. DNA for the CDR3: TGCGCCAGCAGCCAAGATTCGGGGGGCGCATCCCCCCTCCACTTT. This sequence joins TRBV4-3 and TRBJ1-6, with a tentative D call TRBD1 (6 bases). Trimming took 0 bases from V and 13 from J, leaving 16 bases between them. From germline, CDR1 is LGHNA and CDR2 YSLEER. The CDR3 contains 15 residues.

The chain links TRBV29-1 to TRBJ2-5, with TRBD2 matching over 8 bases. There are 14 residues in the CDR3. Germline values: CDR1 SQVTM, CDR2 ANQGSEA. The CDR3 here is CSVGGVGGVETQYF. The CDR3 coding sequence is TGCAGTGTCGGGGGGGTCGGAGGTGTGGAGACCCAGTACTTC.

In nucleotides, the CDR3 is TGTGCCAGCAGCCCGTCAAGGAGCTCCTATAATTCACCCCTCCACTTT. This encodes CASSPSRSSYNSPLHF. V gene TRBV7-6 combines with J gene TRBJ1-6; the D is unclear. The germline V gene has CDR1 SGHVS and CDR2 FNYEAQ. This CDR3 is built from 16 residues. V lost 5 bases and J 0 bases, leaving 11 bases between the germline ends.

This chain links TRBV5-5 with TRBJ2-3, with D possibly being TRBD1 or TRBD2 (5 bases each). V was trimmed by 4 bases and J by 1 base, leaving 13 bases between them. The CDR3 is 15 amino acids. From germline, CDR1 is SGHKS and CDR2 YYEKEE (reference sequence). As DNA, the CDR3 is TGTGCCAGCAGCCTCGGGGACGTTGGCACAGATACGCAGTATTTT. It specifies CASSLGDVGTDTQYF.

The chain couples TRBV13 to TRBJ1-3; D remains unclear. There are 13 residues in the CDR3. V lost 4 bases and J 0 bases, leaving 4 bases between the germline ends. CDR1 and CDR2 (germline): PRHDT, FYEKMQ (reference sequence). Written as DNA, the CDR3 is TGTGCCAGCAGCTACTACTCTGGAAACACCATATATTTT. Translated, it gives CASSYYSGNTIYF.

This clone showed up just a few times. This chain uses TRBV5-6 with TRBJ2-5; 12 bases map to TRBD2. The CDR3 has 16 amino acids. Germline assignment: CDR1 SGHDT and CDR2 YYEEEE. V was clipped by 0 bases and J by 2 bases; unmatched bases: 2. The CDR3 DNA reads TGTGCCAGCAGCTTGGCCACTAGCGGGGGGCAAGAGACCCAGTACTTC. Residues: CASSLATSGGQETQYF.

Points on this clone: The sample has other DNA sequences that encode this CDR3 too. V is TRBV7-2 and J is TRBJ1-6, with 7 bases that match TRBD1. This CDR3 has 15 residues. From germline, CDR1 is SGHTA and CDR2 FQGNSA. V was pared by 1 base and J by 4 bases, with 1 base of the junction left unmatched. As DNA, the CDR3 is TGTGCCAGCAGCTTAGTACAGGGGTATAATTCACCCCTCCACTTT. Its translation: CASSLVQGYNSPLHF.

This clone was found a few times. V and J are TRBV7-9 and TRBJ1-1, with D perhaps TRBD1 (6 bases). The germline gives CDR1 SEHNR, CDR2 FQNEAQ (reference sequence). The V and J ends lost 5 bases and 2 bases respectively, with 18 bases between them. The CDR3 totals 16 residues. Written as DNA, the CDR3 is TGTGCCAGCAGCCTTTACAGGGCTCGAAATAACACTGAAGCTTTCTTT. Translation gives CASSLYRARNNTEAFF.

The genes are TRBV18 and TRBJ2-7; TRBD2 is a possible D gene (5 bases). CDR3 size: 16 residues. CDR1 and CDR2 (germline): KGHSH, LQKENI. The V end lost 0 bases, the J end lost 5 bases, and 17 bases lay between the germline ends. The CDR3 DNA follows: TGTGCCAGCTCACCACCGGGTTTAGTCGGGGTCCACGAGCAGTACTTC. It encodes CASSPPGLVGVHEQYF.

The V call is TRBV5-6, the J call TRBJ1-2; TRBD1 matches at 7 bases. The CDR3 covers 14 residues. The germline CDR1 and CDR2 sequences are SGHDT and YYEEEE. J was trimmed by 2 bases and V by 2 bases; bases with no gene match: 3. The CDR3 nucleotides read TGTGCCAGCAGCTTTGGGACAGAGAACTATGGCTACACCTTC. Protein: CASSFGTENYGYTF.

V and J are TRBV2 and TRBJ1-2; 9 bases map to TRBD1. With V trimmed by 8 bases and J by 7 bases, 8 bases remained unmatched. CDR3 length equals 13 residues. Germline CDR1 reads SNHLY; CDR2 reads FYNNEI. In DNA, the CDR3 is TGTGCCAGCGTTAAACAGGGGGCCGGTGGCTACACCTTC. Its translation: CASVKQGAGGYTF. The full variable domain, in which reference TRBV2 and TRBJ1-2 provide the parts outside the CDR3, is EPEVTQTPSHQVTQMGQEVILRCVPISNHLYFYWYRQILGQKVEFLVSFYNNEISEKSEIFDDQFSVERPDGSNFTLKIRSTKLEDSAMYFCASVKQGAGGYTFGSGTRLTVV.

V and J are TRBV5-1 and TRBJ1-1; 8 bases match TRBD1. CDR3 length: 14 residues. V lost 4 bases, J lost 5 bases, and 7 bases stayed unmatched. Looked up from germline, CDR1 is SGHRS and CDR2 is YFSETQ. CDR3 amino acids: CASSVTGAGTEAFF. The CDR3 DNA reads as TGCGCCAGCAGCGTGACAGGGGCTGGGACTGAAGCTTTCTTT.

The chain combines TRBV19 with TRBJ2-7; no definite D call. Germline CDR1 is LNHDA and CDR2 is SQIVND (reference sequence). The CDR3 has 15 amino acids. The ends were cut back, 5 bases at V and 0 bases at J, with 14 bases in the middle. The CDR3 loop reads CASSEVGRLSYEQYF. In nucleotides, the CDR3 is TGTGCCAGTAGTGAAGTCGGCAGGCTCTCCTACGAGCAGTACTTC.

This clone was detected a few times. The V gene is TRBV18, the J gene TRBJ1-5, with 7 nucleotides matching TRBD1. This CDR3 is 14 amino acids long. From germline, CDR1 is KGHSH and CDR2 LQKENI. The junction had 6 bases not matched to a gene; V was cut back by 3 bases and J by 7 bases. The CDR3 nucleotides are TGTGCCAGCTCACCGCAGGGGGAAGGGCAGCCCCAGCATTTT. Translating it yields CASSPQGEGQPQHF.

The chain has TRBV19 and TRBJ1-4; D perhaps matches TRBD1 (5 bases). V lost 4 bases and J lost 0, with 12 bases in between. Germline-derived CDR1 and CDR2 are LNHDA and SQIVND (reference sequence). The CDR3 runs to 16 residues. The CDR3 DNA is TGTGCCAGTAGTAAGGTCGGGGCCGCAACTAATGAAAAACTGTTTTTT. Translating gives CASSKVGAATNEKLFF.

The CDR3: CASSARLAGDLAKNIQYF. The CDR3 DNA reads TGTGCCAGCAGCGCAAGACTAGCGGGGGACTTAGCCAAAAACATTCAGTACTTC. V and J are TRBV7-2 and TRBJ2-4; TRBD2 agrees at 12 bases. Germline CDR1 is SGHTA and CDR2 is FQGNSA. The CDR3 has 18 amino acids. J lost 0 bases, V lost 5 bases, and 8 bases had no gene match.

This clone was seen just once. The V gene is TRBV30, the J gene TRBJ2-1; TRBD2 agrees at 8 bases. The CDR3 has 14 residues. The germline V gene has CDR1 GTSNPN and CDR2 SVGIG (reference sequence). The J segment lost 4 bases and the V segment lost 4 bases, leaving 6 bases of the junction unmatched. The CDR3 nucleotides read TGTGCCTGGAACTGGGCGGGGGGTTACAATGAGCAGTTCTTC. It yields the protein CAWNWAGGYNEQFF.

The chain couples TRBV7-9 to TRBJ2-1, with TRBD2 matching 9 bases. Losses at the gene ends were 5 bases for V and 8 bases for J; bases not matched to a gene: 10. Germline CDR1 reads SEHNR; CDR2 reads FQNEAQ (reference sequence). This CDR3 is 15 amino acids long. The CDR3 bases are TGTGCCAGCAGCACTCCGGGACTAGCACGGGATGAGCAGTTCTTC. Its protein product is CASSTPGLARDEQFF.

J is TRBJ1-1 and V is TRBV6-1; no definite D call. Germline values: CDR1 MNHNS, CDR2 SASEGT. The germline V and J ends were trimmed by 1 base and 5 bases, with 11 bases remaining between them. CDR3 size: 14 residues. CDR3 residues: CASSEGARTTEAFF. The CDR3 DNA reads as TGTGCCAGCAGTGAAGGGGCGCGTACTACTGAAGCTTTCTTT.

The rearrangement uses TRBV5-4 and TRBJ1-4, with D possibly TRBD1 on 5 matching bases. Germline CDR1 and CDR2: SGHNT and YYREEE (reference sequence). V lost 4 bases and J lost 8, with 12 bases in between. The CDR3 has 13 residues. CDR3 DNA: TGTGCCAGCAGCGACCGGTGGGACGAAAAACTGTTTTTT. Translating it yields CASSDRWDEKLFF.

J is TRBJ2-7 and V is TRBV4-1; 10 bases agree with TRBD2. There are 15 residues in the CDR3. Germline V gene data show CDR1 as MGHRA and CDR2 as YSYEKL. V gave up 3 bases and J gave up 4 bases; unmatched junction bases: 6. The CDR3 DNA sequence: TGCGCCAGCAGCCAGTCTAGCGGGAGAATGTACGAGCAGTACTTC. Protein: CASSQSSGRMYEQYF.

The chain employs TRBV6-1 and TRBJ1-4; 7 bases agree with TRBD1. Germline V CDR1 and CDR2: MNHNS, SASEGT. The CDR3 contains 12 residues. The J segment lost 14 bases and the V segment lost 2 bases, leaving 5 bases of the junction unmatched. The CDR3 nucleotides read TGTGCCAGCAGTGAACGTCTGACAGGGCTGTTTTTT. Translation gives CASSERLTGLFF.

The rearrangement joins TRBV6-5 to TRBJ1-2, with TRBD1 identical over 7 bases. V was pared by 5 bases and J by 4 bases, with 4 bases of the junction left unmatched. Germline V gene lookup returns CDR1 MNHEY and CDR2 SVGAGI. The CDR3 is 13 residues long. The CDR3 region has the DNA TGTGCCAGCAGTAACAGACAGGGCTATGGCTACACCTTC. It encodes CASSNRQGYGYTF.

This sequence joins TRBV7-8 and TRBJ2-3, with 10 nucleotides matching TRBD2. With V trimmed by 1 base and J by 3 bases, 4 bases remained unmatched. The germline V gene has CDR1 SGHVS and CDR2 FQNEAQ. The CDR3 is 16 amino acids. As DNA, the CDR3 is TGTGCCAGCAGCTTAGAAATGGGACTAGCGACAGATACGCAGTATTTT. It specifies CASSLEMGLATDTQYF.

To note about this clone: This same CDR3 is encoded by further DNA sequences in the sample. V usage is TRBV5-1 and J usage is TRBJ2-5; 9 bases agree with TRBD2. This CDR3 contains 15 residues. V lost 0 bases to trimming and J lost 1 base; unmatched junction nucleotides: 1. Germline CDR1 reads SGHRS; CDR2 reads YFSETQ. DNA for the CDR3: TGCGCCAGCAGCTTGGGTAGCGGGGGCCAAGAGACCCAGTACTTC. This encodes CASSLGSGGQETQYF.